Listed below are T cell receptor beta chains from one sample, sequenced in a study of post-analysis software for immune sequencing data. TCRdb analysed the PCR reads with MiXCR anew, one entry per CDR3 protein. The profile shows 750,000 to 950,000 distinct CDR3 sequences, about 50% of them singletons. The material sequenced was blood. The source is a girl aged 10 to 17 with multiple sclerosis. The CDR3 runs from the conserved cysteine through the conserved F or W. Fields, in order: J gene, V gene, clone size, D gene, CDR3 DNA, CDR3 protein. A D gene is named only where the DNA matches it firmly. Expanded clones get a size class; other rows say once, few or many, or leave the size out.

j_call: TRBJ1-5; v_call: TRBV12-3/TRBV12-4; clone_size: NA; d_call: TRBD1; cdr3_nt: TGTGCCAGCAGCCCTCTCGGTGCGGGACAGGGGTTTTGGCAGCCCCAGCATTTT; cdr3_aa: CASSPLGAGQGFWQPQHF
j_call: TRBJ2-3; v_call: TRBV7-9; clone_size: NA; d_call: TRBD2; cdr3_nt: TGTGCCACCAGCTCTAGCGGGGGTCCCTCGGCAGATACGCGGTATTTT; cdr3_aa: CATSSSGGPSADTRYF
j_call: TRBJ1-1; v_call: TRBV29-1; clone_size: few; d_call: TRBD1; cdr3_nt: TGCAGCGCTCGACTACAGGGGACCACTGAAGCTTTCTTT; cdr3_aa: CSARLQGTTEAFF
j_call: TRBJ1-5; v_call: TRBV10-3; clone_size: NA; d_call: NA; cdr3_nt: TGTGCCACGCAGGGCGGGGGGAGAGGCAATCAGCCCCAGCATTTT; cdr3_aa: CATQGGGRGNQPQHF
j_call: TRBJ2-4; v_call: TRBV5-1; clone_size: NA; d_call: NA; cdr3_nt: TGCGCCAGCAGCAGTACTATAGCCAAAAACATTCAGTACTTC; cdr3_aa: CASSSTIAKNIQYF
j_call: TRBJ1-2; v_call: TRBV9; clone_size: NA; d_call: TRBD1; cdr3_nt: TGTGCCAGCAGCGCCCGGACAGGGGCTATTAACTATGGCTACACCTTC; cdr3_aa: CASSARTGAINYGYTF
j_call: TRBJ2-5; v_call: TRBV7-8; clone_size: few; d_call: TRBD1; cdr3_nt: TGTGCCAGCAGTCAAGGGGGCGTGGTGACCCAGTACTTC; cdr3_aa: CASSQGGVVTQYF
j_call: TRBJ2-5; v_call: TRBV5-5; clone_size: few; d_call: TRBD2; cdr3_nt: TGTGCTAGCAGCGGTGGGGGGACTACGAGTAGAGAGACCCAGTACTTC; cdr3_aa: CASSGGGTTSRETQYF
j_call: TRBJ1-2; v_call: TRBV12-3/TRBV12-4; clone_size: few; d_call: NA; cdr3_nt: TGTGCCAGCAGTTTCTCATCGGGCTATGGCTACACCTTC; cdr3_aa: CASSFSSGYGYTF
j_call: TRBJ2-7; v_call: TRBV4-1; clone_size: NA; d_call: NA; cdr3_nt: TGCGCCAGCAGCCAAGATCCCACGAGCGGTCTCTACGAGCAGTACTTC; cdr3_aa: CASSQDPTSGLYEQYF
j_call: TRBJ2-1; v_call: TRBV11-3; clone_size: few; d_call: NA; cdr3_nt: TGTGCCAGCAGCTCAACCGGGGGAAATGAGCAGTTCTTC; cdr3_aa: CASSSTGGNEQFF
j_call: TRBJ2-7; v_call: TRBV29-1; clone_size: NA; d_call: NA; cdr3_nt: TGCAGCGTTGAATATTCTAAGGGGTCGGATTGCGAGCAGTACTTC; cdr3_aa: CSVEYSKGSDCEQYF
j_call: TRBJ2-7; v_call: TRBV7-9; clone_size: NA; d_call: TRBD1; cdr3_nt: TGTGCCAGCAGCCGACAGGGAGAGACGGTGAATTACGAGCAGTACTTC; cdr3_aa: CASSRQGETVNYEQYF
j_call: TRBJ2-4; v_call: TRBV11-2; clone_size: NA; d_call: TRBD2; cdr3_nt: TGTGCCAGCAGCCCGGGACTAGCGGGAGTGGAGTCCCAATTTCAGTACTTC; cdr3_aa: CASSPGLAGVESQFQYF
j_call: TRBJ2-7; v_call: TRBV29-1; clone_size: few; d_call: TRBD1; cdr3_nt: TGCAGCGTCGCGCCGGGACAGGGTATAAACGAGCAGTACTTC; cdr3_aa: CSVAPGQGINEQYF
j_call: TRBJ1-6; v_call: TRBV4-1; clone_size: NA; d_call: NA; cdr3_nt: TGCGCCAGTAGCCTCCTAGCGGGGGAAATCAATTCACCCCTCCACTTT; cdr3_aa: CASSLLAGEINSPLHF
j_call: TRBJ1-1; v_call: TRBV5-1; clone_size: NA; d_call: TRBD1; cdr3_nt: TGCGCCAGCAGGGGACAGGGGTTCACTGAAGCTTTCTTT; cdr3_aa: CASRGQGFTEAFF
j_call: TRBJ2-1; v_call: TRBV14; clone_size: NA; d_call: TRBD2; cdr3_nt: TGTGCCAGCAGCCGTCGGCGGAGGGGAGGGGAGCAGTTCTTC; cdr3_aa: CASSRRRRGGEQFF
j_call: TRBJ2-3; v_call: TRBV29-1; clone_size: few; d_call: TRBD2; cdr3_nt: TGCAGCGTTGCGGCTAGCGGAAGCACAGATACGCAGTATTTT; cdr3_aa: CSVAASGSTDTQYF
j_call: TRBJ2-3; v_call: TRBV5-1; clone_size: NA; d_call: TRBD2; cdr3_nt: TGCGCCAGCAGCTTGGCCATGCGGGGGGGCACAGATACGCAGTATTTT; cdr3_aa: CASSLAMRGGTDTQYF
j_call: TRBJ2-3; v_call: TRBV4-1; clone_size: NA; d_call: NA; cdr3_nt: TGCGCCAGCAGCCAAGTCGAGGTGGGGGTAAGCACAGATACGCAGTATTTT; cdr3_aa: CASSQVEVGVSTDTQYF
j_call: TRBJ2-5; v_call: TRBV20-1; clone_size: NA; d_call: TRBD2; cdr3_nt: TGCAGTGCTAAGTCTAGCGGGGGGTTGGAGACCCAGTACTTC; cdr3_aa: CSAKSSGGLETQYF
j_call: TRBJ1-2; v_call: TRBV20-1; clone_size: NA; d_call: NA; cdr3_nt: TGCAGTGCTAGAGACGGGGGGCGATATGGCTACACCTTC; cdr3_aa: CSARDGGRYGYTF
j_call: TRBJ2-7; v_call: TRBV5-6; clone_size: NA; d_call: TRBD1; cdr3_nt: TGTGCCAGCAGCTTGGGACAGGGGTTCGGGGACGAGCAGTACTTC; cdr3_aa: CASSLGQGFGDEQYF